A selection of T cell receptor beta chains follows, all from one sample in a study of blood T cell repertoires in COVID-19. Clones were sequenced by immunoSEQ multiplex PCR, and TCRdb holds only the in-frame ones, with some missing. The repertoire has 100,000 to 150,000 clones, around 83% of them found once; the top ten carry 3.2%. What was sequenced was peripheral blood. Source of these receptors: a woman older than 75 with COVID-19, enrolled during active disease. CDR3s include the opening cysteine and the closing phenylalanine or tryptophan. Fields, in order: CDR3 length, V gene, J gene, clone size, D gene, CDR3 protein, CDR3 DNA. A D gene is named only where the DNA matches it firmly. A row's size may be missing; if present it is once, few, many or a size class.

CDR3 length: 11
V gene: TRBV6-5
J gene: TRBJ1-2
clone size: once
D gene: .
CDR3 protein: CASSSRDGYTF
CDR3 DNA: TGTGCCAGCAGTAGCAGGGATGGCTACACCTTC

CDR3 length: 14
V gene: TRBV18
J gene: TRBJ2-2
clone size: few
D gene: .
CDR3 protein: CASSPDRNTGELFF
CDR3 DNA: TGTGCCAGCTCACCCGACAGGAACACCGGGGAGCTGTTTTTT

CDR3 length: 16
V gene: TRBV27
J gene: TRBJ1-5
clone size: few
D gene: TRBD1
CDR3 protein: CASRQGAGVSNQPQHF
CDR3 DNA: TGTGCCAGCAGACAGGGGGCGGGGGTTAGCAATCAGCCCCAGCATTTT

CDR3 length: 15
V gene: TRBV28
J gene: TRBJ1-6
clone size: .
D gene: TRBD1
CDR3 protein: CASSLMGTENSPLHF
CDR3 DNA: TGTGCCAGCAGTTTAATGGGGACAGAGAATTCACCCCTCCACTTT

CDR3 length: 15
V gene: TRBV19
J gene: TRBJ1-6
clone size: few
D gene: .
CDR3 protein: CASSMLVSQVSPLHF
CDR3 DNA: TGTGCCAGTAGTATGCTGGTGTCCCAGGTGTCACCCCTCCACTTT

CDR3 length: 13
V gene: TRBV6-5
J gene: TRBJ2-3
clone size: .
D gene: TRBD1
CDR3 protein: CATNRGDTDTQYF
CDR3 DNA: TGTGCCACTAACAGGGGGGACACAGATACGCAGTATTTT

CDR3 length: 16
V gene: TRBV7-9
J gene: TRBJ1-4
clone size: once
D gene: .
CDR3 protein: CASSRLGTGLNEKLFF
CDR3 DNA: TGTGCCAGCAGCCGTCTCGGGACGGGACTTAATGAAAAACTGTTTTTT

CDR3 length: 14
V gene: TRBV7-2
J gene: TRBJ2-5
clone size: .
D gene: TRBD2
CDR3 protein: CASSLGLAGETQYF
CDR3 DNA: TGTGCCAGCAGCCTGGGACTAGCGGGAGAGACCCAGTACTTC

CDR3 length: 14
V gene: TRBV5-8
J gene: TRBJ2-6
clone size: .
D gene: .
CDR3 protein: CASSQYSGANVLTF
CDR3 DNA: TGTGCCAGCAGCCAGTACTCTGGGGCCAACGTCCTGACTTTC

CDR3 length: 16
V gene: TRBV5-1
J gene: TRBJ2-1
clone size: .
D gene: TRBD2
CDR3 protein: CASSLAPAGGLSEQFF
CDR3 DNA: TGCGCCAGCAGCTTGGCCCCAGCGGGAGGGCTAAGTGAGCAGTTCTTC

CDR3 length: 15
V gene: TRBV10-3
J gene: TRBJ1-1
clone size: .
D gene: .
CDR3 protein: CAISVGLEGNTEAFF
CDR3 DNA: TGTGCCATCAGTGTCGGGTTGGAAGGGAACACTGAAGCTTTCTTT

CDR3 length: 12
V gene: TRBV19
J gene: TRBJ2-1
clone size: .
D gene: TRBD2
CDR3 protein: CASSIGGLEQFF
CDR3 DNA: TGTGCCAGTAGTATAGGGGGACTAGAGCAGTTCTTC

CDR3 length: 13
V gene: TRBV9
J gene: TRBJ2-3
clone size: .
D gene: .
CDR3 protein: CASSVGGADTQYF
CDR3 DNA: TGTGCCAGCAGCGTAGGGGGGGCAGATACGCAGTATTTT

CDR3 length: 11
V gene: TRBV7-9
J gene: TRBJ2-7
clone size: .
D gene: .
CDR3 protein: CASRLEGEQYF
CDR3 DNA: TGTGCCAGCAGGCTCGAGGGCGAGCAGTACTTC

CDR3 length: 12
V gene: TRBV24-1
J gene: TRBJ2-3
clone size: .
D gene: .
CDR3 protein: CATRGPGETQYF
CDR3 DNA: TGTGCCACCAGAGGACCAGGGGAAACGCAGTATTTT

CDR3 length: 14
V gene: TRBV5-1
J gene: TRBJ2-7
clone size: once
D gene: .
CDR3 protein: CASSAEGLSREQYF
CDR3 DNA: TGCGCCAGCAGCGCAGAGGGTCTGAGTCGCGAGCAGTACTTC

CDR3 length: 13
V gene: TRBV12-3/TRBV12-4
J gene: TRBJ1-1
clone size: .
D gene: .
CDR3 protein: CASSLTGNTEAFF
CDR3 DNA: TGTGCCAGCAGTTTAACAGGGAACACTGAAGCTTTCTTT

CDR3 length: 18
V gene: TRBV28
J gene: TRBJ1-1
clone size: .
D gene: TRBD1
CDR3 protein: CASSSLPPGQGLNTEAFF
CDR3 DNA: TGTGCCAGCAGTTCATTACCCCCGGGACAGGGGCTGAACACTGAAGCTTTCTTT

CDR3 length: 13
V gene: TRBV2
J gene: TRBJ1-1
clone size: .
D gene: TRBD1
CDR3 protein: CASMNRGNTEAFF
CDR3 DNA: TGTGCCAGCATGAACAGGGGAAACACTGAAGCTTTCTTT

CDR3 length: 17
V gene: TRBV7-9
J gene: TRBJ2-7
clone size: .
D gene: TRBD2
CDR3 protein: CASSLLPLDGTNYEQYF
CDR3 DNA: TGTGCCAGCAGCTTATTGCCCCTCGATGGGACTAATTACGAGCAGTACTTC

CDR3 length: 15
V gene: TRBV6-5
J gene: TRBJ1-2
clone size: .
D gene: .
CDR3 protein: CASSLTGAGSYGYTF
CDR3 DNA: TGTGCCAGCAGCCTTACTGGCGCAGGGTCTTATGGCTACACCTTC

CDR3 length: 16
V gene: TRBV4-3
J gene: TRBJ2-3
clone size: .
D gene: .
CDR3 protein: CASSPSWPPGADTQYF
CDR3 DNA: TGCGCCAGCAGCCCCTCGTGGCCCCCAGGGGCAGATACGCAGTATTTT

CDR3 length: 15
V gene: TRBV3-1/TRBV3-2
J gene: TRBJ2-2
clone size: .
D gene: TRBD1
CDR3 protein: CAHRTGGGWTGELFF
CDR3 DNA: TGTGCTCACCGCACAGGGGGCGGGTGGACCGGGGAGCTGTTTTTT

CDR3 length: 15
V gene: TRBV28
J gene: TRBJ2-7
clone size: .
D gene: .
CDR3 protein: CASRKRTESIYEQYF
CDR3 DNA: TGTGCCAGCAGAAAACGGACAGAGTCAATCTACGAGCAGTACTTC

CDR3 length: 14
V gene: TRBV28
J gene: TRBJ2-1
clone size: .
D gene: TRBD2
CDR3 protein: CASRSGGSYNEQFF
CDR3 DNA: TGTGCCAGCAGATCTGGCGGGAGCTACAATGAGCAGTTCTTC

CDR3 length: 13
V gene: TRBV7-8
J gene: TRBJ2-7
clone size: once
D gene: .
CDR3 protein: CASTLSGQPEQYF
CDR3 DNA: TGTGCCAGCACCCTCTCTGGGCAGCCCGAGCAGTACTTC

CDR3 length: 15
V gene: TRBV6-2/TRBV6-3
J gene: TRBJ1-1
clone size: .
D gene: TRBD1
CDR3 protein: CASSPPPGTGAEAFF
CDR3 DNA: TGTGCCAGCAGTCCCCCACCCGGGACAGGGGCAGAAGCTTTCTTT

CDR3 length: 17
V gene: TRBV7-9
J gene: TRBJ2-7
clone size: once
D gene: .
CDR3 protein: CASTSWAGNLRGNEQYF
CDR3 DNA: TGTGCCAGCACTTCGTGGGCCGGGAATCTACGCGGAAACGAGCAGTACTTC

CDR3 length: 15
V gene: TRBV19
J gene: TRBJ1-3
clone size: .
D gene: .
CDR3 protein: CASSIGGRSGNTIYF
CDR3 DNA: TGTGCCAGTAGTATTGGCGGGCGCTCTGGAAACACCATATATTTT

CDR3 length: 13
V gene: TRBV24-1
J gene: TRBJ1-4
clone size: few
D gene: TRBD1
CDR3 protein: CATRGTGDGKLFF
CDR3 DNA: TGTGCCACCAGGGGGACAGGGGACGGGAAACTGTTTTTT

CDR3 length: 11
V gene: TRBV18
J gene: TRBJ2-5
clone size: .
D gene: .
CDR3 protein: CASSQQETQYF
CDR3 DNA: TGTGCCAGCTCTCAACAAGAGACCCAGTACTTC